Below, 22 T cell receptor beta chains from the same sample are listed, as sequenced in a study of post-analysis software for immune sequencing data. Study conclusions and caveats: With TRBV5-6, TRBV5-1 and TRBV20-1 included, about five TRBV segments were more frequent in patients than in controls.

These receptors lack a known antigen. Presence of unique molecular identifiers characterized the TCR beta cDNA libraries. One entry per CDR3 protein, called by TCRdb with MiXCR from the PCR reads. The sample has some 700,000 distinct CDR3 sequences; 55% to 60% are singletons. Sequencing input: blood. The receptors were sampled from a girl aged 2-10 years with multiple sclerosis.

This chain connects TRBV6-6 to TRBJ2-5, with D perhaps being TRBD1 or TRBD2 (7 bases each). From germline, CDR1 is MNHNY and CDR2 SVGAGI (reference sequence). This CDR3 has 12 amino acids. The ends were cut back, 7 bases at V and 5 bases at J, with 11 bases in the middle. CDR3 sequence: CASTQGGETQYF. For the CDR3, the DNA is TGTGCCAGCACCCAGGGGGGGGAGACCCAGTACTTC.

The chain uses TRBV5-6 and TRBJ2-7; D unclear. The CDR3 length is 13 residues. Germline values: CDR1 SGHDT, CDR2 YYEEEE. With 1 base removed from V and 2 bases from J, the gap between germline ends came to 7 bases. CDR3 bases: TGTGCCAGCAGCTTGAACGCGGCCTACGAGCAGTACTTC. Translated: CASSLNAAYEQYF.

The rearrangement uses TRBV7-9 and TRBJ2-1; TRBD2 is a possible D gene (6 bases). Trimming took off 6 bases at V and 3 bases at J, with 15 bases between the two ends. Germline values: CDR1 SEHNR, CDR2 FQNEAQ (reference sequence). CDR3 length: 15 residues. CDR3 residues: CASSPRDLDYNEQFF. CDR3 coding DNA: TGTGCCAGCAGTCCCCGGGACTTAGACTACAATGAGCAGTTCTTC.

The V call is TRBV27, the J call TRBJ2-7, with D perhaps matching TRBD1 or TRBD2 (6 bases each). V was trimmed by 3 bases and J by 6 bases, leaving 15 bases between them. This CDR3 contains 14 residues. Looked up from germline, CDR1 is MNHEY and CDR2 is SMNVEV (reference sequence). CDR3 amino acids: CASSFGGGLVEQYF. CDR3 bases: TGTGCCAGCAGTTTTGGAGGGGGTCTGGTCGAGCAGTACTTC.

The gene calls are TRBV29-1 and TRBJ2-2; 7 bases fit TRBD1. This CDR3 has 13 residues. CDR1 is SQVTM and CDR2 is ANQGSEA in the germline V gene. Trimming at V came to 4 bases and at J to 6 bases, leaving 5 bases not matched to a gene. Here the CDR3 reads CSVGQGVPGELFF. The CDR3 DNA sequence: TGCAGCGTTGGACAGGGAGTACCCGGGGAGCTGTTTTTT.

There are a few counts of this clonotype. The chain has TRBV4-2 and TRBJ2-4; 9 bases line up with TRBD1. The DNA matches TRBJ2-7 better at its end, which makes the J call doubtful. Germline CDR1 and CDR2: LGHNA and YNFKEQ. This CDR3 has 14 residues. The CDR3: CASSQEGTGYEQYF. The CDR3 DNA follows: TGTGCCAGCAGCCAAGAAGGGACAGGGTACGAGCAGTACTTC.

The chain joins TRBV27 to TRBJ2-7; D is possibly TRBD1 or TRBD2 (5 bases each). V was pared by 3 bases and J by 4 bases, with 10 bases between. Germline assignment: CDR1 MNHEY and CDR2 SMNVEV (reference sequence). The CDR3 contains 13 residues. DNA of the CDR3: TGTGCCAGCAGTTTGGGACGGAAGTACGAGCAGTACTTC. Amino acid sequence: CASSLGRKYEQYF.

This clonotype was detected a few times. This chain joins TRBV12-3 or TRBV12-4 and TRBJ2-4; D is undetermined. The CDR3 totals 14 residues. The V end lost 2 bases, the J end lost 13 bases, and 18 bases lay between the germline ends. The CDR3 here is CASSLSGPGFSQYF. The CDR3 DNA sequence: TGTGCCAGCAGTTTAAGTGGTCCCGGGTTTTCGCAGTACTTC.

In this sample, this clonotype turned up a few times. This rearrangement joins TRBV6-5 to TRBJ2-5; TRBD2 aligns across 14 bases. The CDR3 runs to 17 residues. After removal of 6 bases from V and 5 bases from J, the junction contained 11 bases not matched to a gene. CDR1 and CDR2 (germline): MNHEY, SVGAGI. CDR3 sequence: CASRKRLAGGLRETQYF. CDR3 sequence (DNA): TGTGCCAGCAGGAAGAGACTAGCGGGAGGGTTGAGGGAGACCCAGTACTTC.

The chain employs TRBV12-5 and TRBJ2-5, with 10 bases aligning to TRBD1. Germline V lookup: CDR1 LGHNT, CDR2 FRNRAP. The CDR3 has 16 residues. The V gene end was trimmed by 1 base and the J gene end by 1 base; junction bases not matched to a gene: 3. The CDR3 bases are TGTGCTAGTGGTTTGGGGGACAGGGGTACCCAAGAGACCCAGTACTTC. This encodes CASGLGDRGTQETQYF.

This clonotype has a handful of counts. V gene TRBV7-2 combines with J gene TRBJ2-3, with 11 nucleotides matching TRBD2. Germline trimming cut 1 base from V and 2 bases from J; bases unmatched to any gene: 11. Germline V lookup: CDR1 SGHTA, CDR2 FQGNSA. This CDR3 is built from 19 residues. The CDR3 nucleotides read TGTGCCAGCAGCTTAGTTTGGCTAGCGGGGGGCATAGTCACAGATACGCAGTATTTT. This codes for CASSLVWLAGGIVTDTQYF.

With respect to this clonotype: At one of its ends the junction is not consistent with the germline gene, which may arise from a read error. The rearrangement uses TRBV11-2 and TRBJ2-3, with D unclear. CDR3 length: 16 amino acids. Looked up from germline, CDR1 is SGHAT and CDR2 is FQNNGV. For the CDR3, the DNA is TGTGCCGGCAGCTTAGGATCTAGTCCCAGCACAGATACGCAGTATTTT. Its translation is CAGSLGSSPSTDTQYF. Full variable domain (rest looked up from reference TRBV11-2 and TRBJ2-3): EAGVAQSPRYKIIEKRQSVAFWCNPISGHATLYWYQQILGQGPKLLIQFQNNGVVDDSQLPKDRFSAERLKGVDSTLKIQPAKLEDSAVYLCAGSLGSSPSTDTQYFGPGTRLTVL.

This chain joins TRBV29-1 and TRBJ2-3; weak D call: TRBD2 (6 bases). With 8 bases removed from V and 2 bases from J, the gap between germline ends came to 23 bases. The CDR3 is made up of 16 amino acids. The germline gives CDR1 SQVTM, CDR2 ANQGSEA. The CDR3 DNA reads TGCAGCCCTTATTCCTTCCGGGACTTCCCCACAGATACGCAGTATTTT. It is translated as CSPYSFRDFPTDTQYF.

This clonotype came up a few times. The chain employs TRBV10-3 and TRBJ2-1; 10 bases map to TRBD2. Germline V CDR1 and CDR2: ENHRY, SYGVKD. CDR3 length: 15 residues. J was trimmed by 3 bases and V by 4 bases; bases with no gene match: 3. CDR3 bases: TGTGCCATCAGTGGGGGACTAGCGATCTACAATGAGCAGTTCTTC. Its protein product is CAISGGLAIYNEQFF.

The chain links TRBV7-2 to TRBJ2-1; 7 bases align to TRBD2. The CDR3 covers 16 residues. The V segment lost 2 bases and the J segment 9 bases; nucleotides outside the gene matches: 13. The V gene's germline CDR1 is SGHTA and CDR2 FQGNSA. The CDR3 sequence: CASSLWAGSSGLEQFF. DNA for the CDR3: TGTGCCAGCAGCTTATGGGCGGGGTCTAGCGGTCTTGAGCAGTTCTTC.

The rearrangement joins TRBV4-1 to TRBJ1-2; no firm D call. Trimming removed 2 bases at V and 3 bases at J, with 19 bases between. The CDR3 runs to 17 residues. CDR1 is MGHRA and CDR2 is YSYEKL in the germline V gene. CDR3 nucleotides: TGCGCCAGCAGCCAAATTTTTAGAACGGAGAGTTACTATGGCTACACCTTC. As protein: CASSQIFRTESYYGYTF.

The rearrangement uses TRBV10-3 and TRBJ2-3; 7 bases align to TRBD1. The ends lost 10 bases at V and 8 bases at J; junction bases unmatched: 18. The CDR3 is 15 residues long. Germline-derived CDR1 and CDR2 are ENHRY and SYGVKD. The CDR3 spells CATNEGASQRGTQYF. DNA for the CDR3: TGTGCCACCAACGAGGGGGCCTCACAGCGAGGTACGCAGTATTTT.

The CDR3 sequence is CAISELGLAGDVYNEQFF. CDR3 in DNA: TGTGCCATCAGTGAGTTGGGACTAGCGGGGGACGTATACAATGAGCAGTTCTTC. The V gene is TRBV10-3, the J gene TRBJ2-1, with 14 bases that match TRBD2. Trimming took 1 base from V and 4 from J; bases not matched to a gene: 6. Germline V gene data show CDR1 as ENHRY and CDR2 as SYGVKD. The CDR3 spans 18 residues.

On this clonotype itself: The junction departs from germline at one end; a sequencing error may be responsible. This chain joins TRBV3-1 and TRBJ1-2; TRBD1 might be the D (5 bases). The CDR3 runs 13 residues. CDR1 and CDR2 from the germline V gene are LGHDT and YNNKEL (reference sequence). For the CDR3, the DNA is TGTGCCGGCAGCCCGACAGAAGACTATGGCTACACCTTC. As protein: CAGSPTEDYGYTF.

The chain links TRBV4-1 to TRBJ2-7; D gene unclear. The J call is in doubt because the DNA end fits TRBJ2-5 better. The V gene's germline CDR1 is MGHRA and CDR2 YSYEKL. CDR3 length equals 15 residues. The CDR3 region has the DNA TGCGCCAGCAGCCAAGAAGGTAACTCCGTAGAGACCCAGTACTTC. Protein: CASSQEGNSVETQYF.

V is TRBV7-9 and J is TRBJ1-1; weak D call: TRBD1 (6 bases). Trimming removed 6 bases from V and 6 bases from J, with 14 bases in between. This CDR3 is 13 amino acids long. Germline CDR1 reads SEHNR; CDR2 reads FQNEAQ (reference sequence). Here the CDR3 reads CASSLRQDAEAFF. Here the CDR3 DNA reads TGTGCCAGCAGTTTACGACAGGACGCTGAAGCTTTCTTT.

This sequence joins TRBV7-8 and TRBJ1-5; no clear D gene. Germline CDR1 and CDR2: SGHVS and FQNEAQ. V lost 3 bases and J lost 0, with 9 bases in between. CDR3 size: 15 residues. CDR3 bases: TGTGCCAGCAGCTTCCGAAGAGATAGCAATCAGCCCCAGCATTTT. Its translation is CASSFRRDSNQPQHF.